The entry below describes one T cell receptor (beta chain). Antigen: not known. An end of the junction does not agree with germline; a read error may underlie this. The CDR3 runs to 13 residues. In germline, CDR1 is SGHTA, CDR2 FQGTGA. Using RNA transcripts as the source, TCR beta CDR3 regions were amplified. The TCR CDR3 first-round RT-PCR relied on the HTBI primer set. TCRdb re-called the multiplex PCR reads with MiXCR, one entry per CDR3 protein. The data hold a few hundred thousand distinct CDR3 sequences, with about half observed a single time. This sample was included in a study of T cells in Graves' hyperthyroidism and ophthalmopathy. Points from the study as a whole: Ophthalmopathy was told apart from stable hyperthyroidism by a 13 V-J model. Model output signaled ophthalmopathy a median around 5.9 months ahead of onset.

No progression to ophthalmopathy during 18 months of follow-up defined stable disease. Hyperthyroidism had been newly diagnosed in patients aged 18 to 65, and its duration was under 2 months. The clonotype was recovered from a woman aged 18-30 years with Graves' hyperthyroidism. V and J are TRBV7-3 and TRBJ2-7; D unresolved. The end of the DNA fits TRBJ2-1 better, so the J call may be wrong. Material: peripheral blood or thyroid tissue (not recorded which). The CDR3: CASSQDHGNEQFF. CDR3 coding DNA: TGCGCCAGCAGCCAAGATCACGGTAATGAGCAGTTCTTC.